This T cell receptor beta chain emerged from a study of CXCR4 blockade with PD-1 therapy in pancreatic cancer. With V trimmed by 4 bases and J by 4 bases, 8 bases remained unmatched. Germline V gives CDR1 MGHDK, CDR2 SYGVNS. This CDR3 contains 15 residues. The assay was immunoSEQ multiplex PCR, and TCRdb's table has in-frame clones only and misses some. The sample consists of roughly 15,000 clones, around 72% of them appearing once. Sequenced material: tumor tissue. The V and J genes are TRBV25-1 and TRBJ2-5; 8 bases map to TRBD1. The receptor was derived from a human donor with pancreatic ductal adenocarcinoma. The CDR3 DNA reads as TGTGCCAGCAGTGGGCAGGGGGCGAGGACAGAGACCCAGTACTTC. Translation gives CASSGQGARTETQYF. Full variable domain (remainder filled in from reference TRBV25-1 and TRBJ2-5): EADIYQTPRYLVIGTGKKITLECSQTMGHDKMYWYQQDPGMELHLIHYSYGVNSTEKGDLSSESTVSRIRTEHFPLTLESARPSHTSQYLCASSGQGARTETQYFGPGTRLLVL.